Below, 19 T cell receptor beta chains from the same sample are listed, as sequenced in a study of blood T cell repertoires in COVID-19. Method: immunoSEQ multiplex PCR; TCRdb's copy keeps in-frame clones and lacks some. The data show 200,000 to 300,000 clones, approximately 86% seen once. Sequencing was done on a sample of peripheral blood. The receptor set was obtained from a woman between 25 and 40 years old who had recovered from COVID-19.

V is TRBV12-3 or TRBV12-4 and J is TRBJ1-1; no definite D call. V was shortened by 8 bases and J by 0 bases, with 10 bases between the two germline ends. The CDR3 extends over 13 amino acids. The CDR3 DNA sequence: TGTGCCAGCGGGCGGGCCATGAACACTGAAGCTTTCTTT. Residues: CASGRAMNTEAFF.

As regards this clone: The same CDR3 arises from other DNA sequences in this sample as well. The chain uses TRBV29-1 and TRBJ1-5, with 7 nucleotides matching TRBD1. The CDR3 extends over 12 amino acids. Germline CDR1 SQVTM, CDR2 ANQGSEA. V lost 4 bases and J lost 4; bases outside the gene matches: 1. CDR3 sequence: CSVGQGNQPQHF. The CDR3 DNA sequence: TGCAGCGTTGGACAGGGTAATCAGCCCCAGCATTTT.

The gene calls are TRBV7-3 and TRBJ1-6; the D gene is possibly TRBD1 (5 bases). The V and J ends lost 5 bases and 13 bases respectively, with 15 bases between them. CDR1 is SGHTA and CDR2 is FQGTGA in the germline V gene. The CDR3 runs to 13 residues. CDR3 sequence (DNA): TGTGCCAGCAGCCCAGGGTCGCGAAGCCCCCTCCACTTT. Protein product: CASSPGSRSPLHF.

The V call is TRBV4-2, the J call TRBJ2-7, with D tentatively TRBD2 (6 bases). The CDR3 is 17 residues long. Trimming shortened V by 0 bases and J by 6 bases, and 21 bases separated the two germline ends. Germline V gene lookup returns CDR1 LGHNA and CDR2 YNFKEQ. The DNA for the CDR3 is TGTGCCAGCAGCCAAGAAGGGACTGGCGTTTCTTTTGGCGAGCAGTACTTC. Translation: CASSQEGTGVSFGEQYF.

Only one count was recorded for this clone. The chain carries TRBV20-1 and TRBJ2-1; no definite D call. V dropped 3 bases and J dropped 0 bases, with 6 bases sitting between them. The CDR3 consists of 13 residues. The germline V gene encodes CDR1 DFQATT and CDR2 SNEGSKA (reference sequence). In DNA form, the CDR3 reads TGCAGTGCTAGTCGGAGCTCCTACAATGAGCAGTTCTTC. Residues: CSASRSSYNEQFF.

The rearrangement joins TRBV5-4 to TRBJ2-2; D remains ambiguous. V was trimmed by 0 bases and J by 0 bases, leaving 3 bases between them. This CDR3 is built from 14 residues. CDR1 is SGHNT and CDR2 is YYREEE in the germline V gene (reference sequence). In nucleotides, the CDR3 is TGTGCCAGCAGCTTGGGTACGAACACCGGGGAGCTGTTTTTT. Translated, it gives CASSLGTNTGELFF.

The gene calls are TRBV21-1 and TRBJ2-5; TRBD1 was called by the table and not checked on the DNA. TRBV21-1 is a recognized pseudogene. The CDR3 spans 13 residues. The CDR3 nucleotides are TGTGCCAGCAGCAAAAATCCCAAAGAGACCCAGTACTTC. It codes for CASSKNPKETQYF.

J is TRBJ2-5 and V is TRBV21-1; the table names TRBD2, a call not compared with the DNA. TRBV21-1 is given as a pseudogene. The CDR3 covers 15 residues. The CDR3, as DNA: TGTGCCAGCGGGTTATGGGACGGGGGGGTAGAGACCCAGTACTTC. Its translation is CASGLWDGGVETQYF.

The chain combines TRBV6-2 or TRBV6-3 with TRBJ1-2; D gene uncertain. This CDR3 region has 14 residues. V lost 6 bases, J lost 4 bases, and 15 bases lay in between. From germline, CDR1 is MNHEY and CDR2 SVGEGT. This CDR3 is CASSPDTLGYGYTF. Here the CDR3 DNA reads TGTGCCAGCAGCCCAGATACCCTCGGCTATGGCTACACCTTC.

The chain combines TRBV2 with TRBJ1-1; the D gene is possibly TRBD1 (6 bases). V dropped 4 bases and J dropped 1 base, with 13 bases sitting between them. The germline V gene encodes CDR1 SNHLY and CDR2 FYNNEI. The CDR3 has 15 residues. CDR3 residues: CASSAQQGRNTEAFF. DNA of the CDR3: TGTGCCAGCAGTGCCCAACAGGGACGGAACACTGAAGCTTTCTTT.

This clone is a singleton in its sample. The rearrangement links TRBV4-2 to TRBJ2-7, with D possibly matching TRBD2 (7 bases). The CDR3 totals 13 residues. V was clipped by 6 bases and J by 2 bases, with 11 bases between them. Germline V gives CDR1 LGHNA, CDR2 YNFKEQ. CDR3 region: CASRGGLTYEQYF. The CDR3, as DNA: TGTGCCAGCAGGGGGGGGCTAACCTACGAGCAGTACTTC.

The chain couples TRBV6-2 or TRBV6-3 to TRBJ1-2, with 10 bases lining up with TRBD1. Germline V gene data show CDR1 as MNHEY and CDR2 as SVGEGT. The length of the CDR3 is 16 residues. Trimming took 2 bases from V and 4 from J; bases not matched to a gene: 7. CDR3 in amino acids: CASSYVWDRGFYGYTF. The CDR3 region has the DNA TGTGCCAGCAGTTACGTCTGGGACAGGGGTTTCTATGGCTACACCTTC.

V usage is TRBV9 and J usage is TRBJ1-1; 9 positions match TRBD1. Looked up from germline, CDR1 is SGDLS and CDR2 is YYNGEE. Trimming at V came to 0 bases and at J to 1 base, leaving 4 bases not matched to a gene. The CDR3 spans 16 residues. Here the CDR3 reads CASSVGAQGANTEAFF. The CDR3 nucleotides read TGTGCCAGCAGCGTAGGGGCACAGGGGGCGAACACTGAAGCTTTCTTT.

This clone was detected only once. V is TRBV7-2 and J is TRBJ1-2, with TRBD1 as a possible D gene (6 bases). This CDR3 contains 15 residues. Germline V gene lookup returns CDR1 SGHTA and CDR2 FQGNSA. Trimming shortened V by 1 base and J by 1 base, and 10 bases separated the two germline ends. This chain's CDR3 is CASSLEQGDNYGYTF. The CDR3 DNA sequence: TGTGCCAGCAGCTTAGAACAGGGTGATAACTATGGCTACACCTTC.

This rearrangement joins TRBV18 to TRBJ1-2, with D unclear. This CDR3 is built from 15 residues. Deletions cut 2 bases from V and 2 bases from J, with 12 bases between. From germline, CDR1 is KGHSH and CDR2 LQKENI. The CDR3 here is CASSPGQSYNYGYTF. CDR3 DNA sequence: TGTGCCAGCTCACCAGGGCAGAGCTACAACTATGGCTACACCTTC. The whole variable domain, remainder taken from reference TRBV18 and TRBJ1-2, is NAGVMQNPRHLVRRRGQEARLRCSPMKGHSHVYWYRQLPEEGLKFMVYLQKENIIDESGMPKERFSAEFPKEGPSILRIQQVVRGDSAAYFCASSPGQSYNYGYTFGSGTRLTVV.

The chain uses TRBV19 and TRBJ2-1, with TRBD1 matching 9 bases. Germline V gene lookup returns CDR1 LNHDA and CDR2 SQIVND (reference sequence). The CDR3 has 19 residues. The trim removed 1 base at V and 0 bases at J, leaving 10 bases unmatched. CDR3 nucleotide sequence: TGTGCCAGTAGTATAGGGGACAGGGCTCCCCTGAGCTCCTACAATGAGCAGTTCTTC. This translates into CASSIGDRAPLSSYNEQFF.

The gene calls are TRBV4-2 and TRBJ2-7; D gene ambiguous. The V end was cut by 0 bases, the J end by 0 bases, with 9 bases between. This CDR3 has 15 amino acids. The V gene's germline CDR1 is LGHNA and CDR2 YNFKEQ. The DNA of the CDR3 is TGTGCCAGCAGCCAAGAACAGTCCCCCTCCTACGAGCAGTACTTC. It is translated as CASSQEQSPSYEQYF.

The J gene is TRBJ2-1, the V gene TRBV20-1; no clear D. V was shortened by 3 bases and J by 3 bases, with 9 bases between the two germline ends. The CDR3 is 13 amino acids. Germline V lookup: CDR1 DFQATT, CDR2 SNEGSKA (reference sequence). CDR3 nucleotides: TGCAGTGCTAGTCAGGCAGTCTACAATGAGCAGTTCTTC. Residues: CSASQAVYNEQFF.

V is TRBV13 and J is TRBJ2-1; D is unresolved. Per the germline V gene, CDR1 is PRHDT and CDR2 is FYEKMQ (reference sequence). This CDR3 region has 16 residues. Trimming took off 5 bases at V and 0 bases at J, with 14 bases between the two ends. As DNA, the CDR3 is TGTGCCAGCAGCCACCTCTTCCCGAGCTCCTACAATGAGCAGTTCTTC. It encodes CASSHLFPSSYNEQFF.